The entry below gives a single TCR beta chain sequence along with its context. The antigen is unknown. This entry is derived from a study of regulatory T cells in long-lasting Graves disease. The ends were cut back, 0 bases at V and 6 bases at J, with 10 bases in the middle. This CDR3 has 14 residues. The V gene's germline CDR1 is MGHDK and CDR2 SYGVNS. HTBI primers from iRepertoire and Arm-PCR of CDR3 regions yielded the TCR beta libraries. TCRdb reanalysed the multiplex PCR reads using MiXCR and keeps one entry per CDR3 protein. The sample lists 450,000 to 600,000 distinct CDR3 sequences; roughly 14% were seen once. Study observations and caveats: Whereas 966 public clonotypes were shared by new patients, persistent patients shared more, at over 2,500.

Described time point: newly diagnosed GD, antithyroid drugs for less than 3 months. RNA isolated from PBMCs was used to make the TCR library. These sequences were also reported in another study, on T cells in Graves' hyperthyroidism and ophthalmopathy. From that study: The study excluded patients with uncontrolled infection, other autoimmune disease, pregnancy or lactation.

The origin of this receptor is a man aged 30 to 39 with Graves disease. This chain links TRBV25-1 with TRBJ2-3, with a weak D call TRBD2 (6 bases). This material consisted of peripheral blood mononuclear cells (PBMCs), taken at new diagnosis, from a patient treated with antithyroid drugs. The CDR3 region is CASSEYEAGDTQYF. In DNA form, the CDR3 reads TGTGCCAGCAGTGAATACGAGGCGGGGGATACGCAGTATTTT.